What follows are 12 T cell receptor beta chains derived from one specimen sequenced in a study of T cells in Graves' hyperthyroidism and ophthalmopathy. RNA transcripts gave rise to amplified TCR beta CDR3 regions. The HTBI set primed first-round TCR CDR3 RT-PCR. One entry per CDR3 protein, called by TCRdb with MiXCR from the multiplex PCR reads. The sample lists more than 550,000 distinct CDR3 sequences, over 15% occurring once. Material: blood. Source of these receptors: a woman between 50 and 59 years old with Graves' hyperthyroidism that later progressed to Graves' ophthalmopathy.

The V and J genes are TRBV10-3 and TRBJ2-2; TRBD1 might be the D (6 bases). CDR3 size: 14 residues. Germline loops: CDR1 ENHRY, CDR2 SYGVKD. The germline V and J ends were trimmed by 7 bases and 1 base, with 10 bases remaining between them. CDR3 region: CAITSGQNTGELFF. CDR3 nucleotides: TGTGCCATCACCTCGGGACAGAACACCGGGGAGCTGTTTTTT.

This clonotype was seen just once. V is TRBV9 and J is TRBJ2-2, with TRBD1 matching 9 bases. This CDR3 contains 15 residues. Germline CDR1 SGDLS, CDR2 YYNGEE. The V and J ends lost 4 bases and 6 bases, in that order; junction bases with no gene match: 7. CDR3 nucleotides: TGTGCCAGCAGCTCCGGGACAGGGTCCCCCGGGGAGCTGTTTTTT. Its protein product is CASSSGTGSPGELFF.

This clonotype was counted only a few times. The chain employs TRBV20-1 and TRBJ1-5; D is unresolved. Trimming shortened V by 3 bases and J by 0 bases, and 9 bases separated the two germline ends. The germline gives CDR1 DFQATT, CDR2 SNEGSKA (reference sequence). The CDR3 has 14 residues. DNA for the CDR3: TGCAGTGCTAGTGCGGTTTTTAGCAATCAGCCCCAGCATTTT. This translates into CSASAVFSNQPQHF.

The sample holds many counts of this clonotype. The chain couples TRBV6-6 to TRBJ2-7; 7 bases align to TRBD1. Trimming removed 0 bases from V and 2 bases from J; junction bases left unmatched: 4. Germline V gives CDR1 MNHNY, CDR2 SVGAGI (reference sequence). The CDR3 runs 15 residues. The CDR3 spells CASSYSGRGTYEQYF. The CDR3 region has the DNA TGTGCCAGCAGTTACTCCGGCAGGGGGACCTACGAGCAGTACTTC.

With respect to this clonotype: This sequence may be a read error, since a much larger clone differs from it by one base. V and J are TRBV18 and TRBJ1-1; no reliable D call. Germline values: CDR1 KGHSH, CDR2 LQKENI. The CDR3 has 14 residues. In nucleotides, the CDR3 is TGTGCCAGCTCACTTTATTCTAAGAACACTGAAGATTTCTTT. It specifies CASSLYSKNTEDFF.

Only a few counts were recorded for this clonotype. The chain employs TRBV2 and TRBJ1-5, with 8 nucleotides matching TRBD1. This CDR3 has 16 amino acids. The V gene end was trimmed by 2 bases and the J gene end by 1 base; junction bases not matched to a gene: 4. CDR1 SNHLY and CDR2 FYNNEI come from the germline V gene. The CDR3 DNA is TGTGCCAGCAGTGAACTAACAGGGGGAAGCAATCAGCCCCAGCATTTT. Translating gives CASSELTGGSNQPQHF.

This clonotype was found a few times. This CDR3 reads CASSTVAPVVNTEAFF. Written as DNA, the CDR3 is TGTGCCAGCTCAACTGTGGCTCCCGTGGTGAACACTGAAGCTTTCTTT. The chain uses TRBV18 and TRBJ1-1; D uncertain. Germline CDR1 reads KGHSH; CDR2 reads LQKENI. Trimming took off 5 bases at V and 0 bases at J, with 16 bases between the two ends. This CDR3 comprises 16 residues. The variable domain in full, completed from reference TRBV18 and TRBJ1-1, reads NAGVMQNPRHLVRRRGQEARLRCSPMKGHSHVYWYRQLPEEGLKFMVYLQKENIIDESGMPKERFSAEFPKEGPSILRIQQVVRGDSAAYFCASSTVAPVVNTEAFFGQGTRLTVV.

This clonotype was detected many times. The CDR3, as DNA: TGTGCCAGCAGCTTAATGGGTGGTAAAGAGACCCAGTACTTC. This gives the protein CASSLMGGKETQYF. This sequence joins TRBV5-4 and TRBJ2-5; D call uncertain. Germline-derived CDR1 and CDR2 are SGHNT and YYREEE (reference sequence). V was shortened by 2 bases and J by 3 bases, with 11 bases between the two germline ends. There are 14 residues in the CDR3.

The chain employs TRBV27 and TRBJ1-2; D call uncertain. CDR1 is MNHEY and CDR2 is SMNVEV in the germline V gene (reference sequence). CDR3 length equals 13 residues. V dropped 5 bases and J dropped 6 bases, with 13 bases sitting between them. The CDR3 region is CASSQMGTDGYTF. The CDR3 DNA reads as TGTGCCAGCAGTCAAATGGGCACGGATGGCTACACCTTC.

This chain uses TRBV7-6 with TRBJ1-5; D is undetermined. Germline assignment: CDR1 SGHVS and CDR2 FNYEAQ. V lost 3 bases and J lost 6, with 9 bases in between. The CDR3 runs 13 residues. The CDR3 loop reads CASSLSVFQPQHF. In DNA, the CDR3 is TGTGCCAGCAGCTTGAGTGTCTTTCAGCCCCAGCATTTT.

The CDR3 DNA is TGCAGTGCTGCCCGGGACCCCGGTTTATACACTGAAGCTTTCTTT. Protein: CSAARDPGLYTEAFF. The chain links TRBV20-1 to TRBJ1-1, with a weak D call TRBD1 (5 bases). There are 15 residues in the CDR3. Germline values: CDR1 DFQATT, CDR2 SNEGSKA (reference sequence). Trimming left V 5 bases short and J 3 bases short, with 19 bases between.

The sample holds many counts of this clonotype. The V gene is TRBV11-2, the J gene TRBJ2-3, with 9 bases identical to TRBD1. CDR1 is SGHAT, CDR2 FQNNGV, per germline. This CDR3 has 16 amino acids. J was trimmed by 5 bases and V by 5 bases; bases with no gene match: 11. This chain's CDR3 is CASSERTGGFEDTQYF. CDR3 sequence (DNA): TGTGCCAGCAGCGAAAGAACAGGGGGCTTTGAAGATACGCAGTATTTT.